This T cell receptor (beta chain) was captured in a study of T-cell reconstitution after alpha-beta-depleted transplantation in children. The study's findings and limits: The high TCRbeta diversity at day 60 in some patients came from surviving recipient T cells and thymic progenitors. By one year post-transplant, T-cell counts and diversity largely arose from T cells that were newly produced. By about two months after transplant, alpha-beta T cells reportedly arose from several hundred graft clones that had expanded.

This clonotype was counted once. Its cognate antigen is unknown. Given the absence of the conserved phenylalanine or tryptophan at the CDR3 end, a read error is likely. The CDR3 covers 14 residues. Trimming took 6 bases from V and 4 from J, leaving 18 bases between them. CDR1 is DFQATT and CDR2 is SNEGSKA in the germline V gene (reference sequence). Unique molecular identifiers featured in how the TCRbeta library was prepared. TCRdb fed the PCR reads into MiXCR, producing one record per CDR3 protein. In the table there are about 980,000 distinct CDR3 sequences, under 30% of which are singletons. Sequencing was performed on PBMCs, mostly from graft donor cells, taken 360 days after TCRalphabeta/CD19-depleted stem cell transplant. The chain has TRBV20-1 and TRBJ1-1; D is perhaps TRBD1 (6 bases). The receptor comes from a boy younger than two who had a stem cell transplant for SCID, so the T cells may come from the graft donor. The CDR3: CSARYSRGITEAFY. The CDR3 bases are TGCAGTGCCAGGTACTCCAGGGGAATCACTGAAGCTTTCTAT.